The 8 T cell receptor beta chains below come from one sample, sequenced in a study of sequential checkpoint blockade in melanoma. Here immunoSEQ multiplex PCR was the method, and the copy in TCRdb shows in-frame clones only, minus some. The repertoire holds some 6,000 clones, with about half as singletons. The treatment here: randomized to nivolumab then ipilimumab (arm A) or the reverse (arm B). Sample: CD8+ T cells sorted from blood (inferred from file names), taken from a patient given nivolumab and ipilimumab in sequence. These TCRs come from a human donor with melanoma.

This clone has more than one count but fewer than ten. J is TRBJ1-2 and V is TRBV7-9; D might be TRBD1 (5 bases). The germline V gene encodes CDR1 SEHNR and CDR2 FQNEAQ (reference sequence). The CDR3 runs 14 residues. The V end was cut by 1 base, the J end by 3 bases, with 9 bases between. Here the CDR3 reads CASSLGKQDYGYTF. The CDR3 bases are TGTGCCAGCAGCTTAGGGAAACAGGACTATGGCTACACCTTC. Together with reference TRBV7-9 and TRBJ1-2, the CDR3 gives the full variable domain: DTGVSQNPRHKITKRGQNVTFRCDPISEHNRLYWYRQTLGQGPEFLTYFQNEAQLEKSRLLSDRFSAERPKGSFSTLEIQRTEQGDSAMYLCASSLGKQDYGYTFGSGTRLTVV.

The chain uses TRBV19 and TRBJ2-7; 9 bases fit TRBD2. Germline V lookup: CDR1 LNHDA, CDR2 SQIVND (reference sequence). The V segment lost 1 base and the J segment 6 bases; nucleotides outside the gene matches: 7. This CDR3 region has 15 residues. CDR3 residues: CASSIVYSGSVEQYF. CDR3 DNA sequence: TGTGCCAGTAGTATAGTGTATAGCGGGAGTGTCGAGCAGTACTTC.

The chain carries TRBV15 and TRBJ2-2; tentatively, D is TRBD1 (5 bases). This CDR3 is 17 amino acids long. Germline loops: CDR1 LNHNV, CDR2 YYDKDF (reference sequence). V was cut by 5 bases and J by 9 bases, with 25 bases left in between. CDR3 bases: TGTGCCACCAGCCTACTAAAGCAGGGCCCGCAGTGGCGGGAGCTGTTTTTT. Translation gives CATSLLKQGPQWRELFF.

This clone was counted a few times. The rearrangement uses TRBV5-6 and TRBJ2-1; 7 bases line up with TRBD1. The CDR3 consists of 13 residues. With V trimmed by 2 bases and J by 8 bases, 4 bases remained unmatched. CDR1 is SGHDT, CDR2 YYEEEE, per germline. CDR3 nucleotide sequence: TGTGCCAGCAGCTTAGGGGGCGGTGATGAGCAGTTCTTC. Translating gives CASSLGGGDEQFF. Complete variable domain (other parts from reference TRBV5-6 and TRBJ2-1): DAGVTQSPTHLIKTRGQQVTLRCSPKSGHDTVSWYQQALGQGPQFIFQYYEEEERQRGNFPDRFSGHQFPNYSSELNVNALLLGDSALYLCASSLGGGDEQFFGPGTRLTVL.

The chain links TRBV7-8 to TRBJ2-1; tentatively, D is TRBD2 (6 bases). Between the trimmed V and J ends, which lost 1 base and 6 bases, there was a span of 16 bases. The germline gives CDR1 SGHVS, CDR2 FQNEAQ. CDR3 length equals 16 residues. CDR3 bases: TGTGCCAGCAGCTTAGGGGGGGACTGGCGGATCAATGAGCAGTTCTTC. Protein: CASSLGGDWRINEQFF.

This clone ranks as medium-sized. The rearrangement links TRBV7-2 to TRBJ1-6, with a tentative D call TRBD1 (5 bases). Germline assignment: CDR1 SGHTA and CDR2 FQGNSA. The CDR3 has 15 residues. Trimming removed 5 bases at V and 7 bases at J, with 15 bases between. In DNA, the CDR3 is TGTGCCAGCAGCCCTAGTGGGGGGGGGAATTCACCCCTCCACTTT. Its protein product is CASSPSGGGNSPLHF.

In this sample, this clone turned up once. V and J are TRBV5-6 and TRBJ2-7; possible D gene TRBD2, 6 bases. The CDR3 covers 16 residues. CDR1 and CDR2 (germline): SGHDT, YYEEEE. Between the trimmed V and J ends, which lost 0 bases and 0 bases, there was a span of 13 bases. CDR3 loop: CASSLVRGRSSYEQYF. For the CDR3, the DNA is TGTGCCAGCAGCTTGGTACGAGGGAGGAGCTCCTACGAGCAGTACTTC.

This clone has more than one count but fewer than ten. This CDR3 is CASSSRTDDNSEKLFF. The CDR3 nucleotides are TGTGCCAGCAGCTCCCGGACAGATGACAACTCTGAAAAACTGTTTTTT. The rearrangement links TRBV7-9 to TRBJ1-4; D perhaps matches TRBD1 (6 bases). Germline V CDR1 and CDR2: SEHNR, FQNEAQ (reference sequence). Between the trimmed V and J ends, which lost 4 bases and 7 bases, there was a span of 19 bases. The CDR3 extends over 16 amino acids. Full variable domain (outside the CDR3, taken from reference TRBV7-9 and TRBJ1-4): DTGVSQNPRHKITKRGQNVTFRCDPISEHNRLYWYRQTLGQGPEFLTYFQNEAQLEKSRLLSDRFSAERPKGSFSTLEIQRTEQGDSAMYLCASSSRTDDNSEKLFFGSGTQLSVL.